This record covers a single T cell receptor (beta chain). No antigen is known for it. Per-base qualities were not stored, and no clone one base away is much larger. The data stem from a study of regulatory T cells (dated 2018 in TCRdb). A note on the overall study: Between CD3G-deficient patients and healthy controls, the study compared T-cell receptor beta repertoires in sorted regulatory T cells, conventional CD4+ T cells and CD8+ T cells. Study-wide findings and limitations: Hydrophobic residues at CDR3 positions 6 and 7 were enriched in conventional CD4+ T cells from CD3G-deficient patients, which suggests more self-reactive specificities. Repertoires from patients had restricted unique TRB V-J pairs and skewed V and J gene usage, with the strongest effect in regulatory T cells.

The multiplex PCR relied on 52 forward TRBV primers and 13 reverse TRBJ primers, and amplification bias was corrected through assay-based and computational methods. Within the immunoSEQ assay, multiplex PCR amplified rearranged TRB loci from genomic DNA. TRB amplicons were sequenced on an Illumina HiSeq platform. As for how the authors treated the data: Custom algorithms error-filtered the raw sequences and aligned them to reference gene sequences, after which the immunoSEQ online tools were used for analysis. Productive and nonproductive TRB rearrangement frequencies were evaluated among both unique and total sequences. Assessment of potential self-reactivity relied on the hydrophobicity of positions 6 and 7 in the TRB CDR3, along with their amino acid composition. For group comparisons, t tests, Mann-Whitney tests or two-way ANOVA were performed in Prism software. TCRdb took this table from immuneACCESS and kept in-frame rearrangements with V and J called. Such tables lack part of the clones; where checked against another copy, unresolved V genes explain under half of the gap, and the rest is unexplained. V and J calls and clone size are those listed in that table; D and trimming were worked out from the DNA. The sample data list about 15,000 clones, and more than 65% of these were observed just once. Around 8% of the sample goes to the ten largest clones.

Spanning cysteine to phenylalanine, the CDR3 consists of 12 amino acids. Just the 36-base CDR3 DNA is kept, in frame starting at base 1. The junction shows trimming of 8 bases on V and 5 bases on J, plus 9 bases between the germline ends. From the germline V gene, CDR1 is MNHNS and CDR2 is SASEGT. Evidence of autoimmunity was found in all CD3G-deficient patients, and more severe autoimmunity was observed in two of the patients. At testing, patients were between 2 and 39 years old and showed lower naive and higher memory CD4+ and CD8+ T-cell proportions. CD4+ cells were FACS-sorted into CD25-high CD127-low regulatory T cells and CD25-low CD127-high conventional CD4+ T cells. The patient group comprised more than 5 individuals with CD3G deficiency. An international network of physicians across the United States, Europe and Asia provided the patient samples and clinical data. Ficoll density separation was used to isolate peripheral blood mononuclear cells.

The chain couples TRBV6-1 to TRBJ2-2; the D gene assignment is ambiguous. Sequenced input: conventional CD4+ T cells sorted from blood. The sequence was obtained from a person between 30 and 45 years old with CD3G deficiency. DNA sequence: TGTGCCAGCTCCCGACGAACCGGGGAGCTGTTTTTT. Its translation is CASSRRTGELFF.